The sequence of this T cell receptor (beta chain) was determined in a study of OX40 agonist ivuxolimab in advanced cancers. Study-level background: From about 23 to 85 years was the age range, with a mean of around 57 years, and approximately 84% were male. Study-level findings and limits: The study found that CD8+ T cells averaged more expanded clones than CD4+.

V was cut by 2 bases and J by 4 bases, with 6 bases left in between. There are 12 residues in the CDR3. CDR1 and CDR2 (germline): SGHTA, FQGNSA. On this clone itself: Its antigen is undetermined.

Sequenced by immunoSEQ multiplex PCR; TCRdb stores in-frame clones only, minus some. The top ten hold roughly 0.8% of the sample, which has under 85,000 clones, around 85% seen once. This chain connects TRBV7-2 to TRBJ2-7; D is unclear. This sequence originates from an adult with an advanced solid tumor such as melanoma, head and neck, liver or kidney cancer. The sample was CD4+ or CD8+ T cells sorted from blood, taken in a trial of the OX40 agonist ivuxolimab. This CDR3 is CASSLFVYEQYF. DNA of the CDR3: TGTGCCAGCAGCTTATTTGTGTACGAGCAGTACTTC.